These 29 T cell receptor beta chains were sequenced from one sample in a study of radiotherapy plus CTLA-4 blockade in lung cancer. Method: immunoSEQ multiplex PCR; TCRdb's copy keeps in-frame clones and lacks some. In the table there are around 95,000 clones, approximately 83% of which are singletons. The sequencing used peripheral blood, collected from a patient treated with radiotherapy plus ipilimumab. Receptor source: a human donor with non-small cell lung cancer who had stable disease on radiotherapy plus ipilimumab.

A note on this clone: The same CDR3 arises from other DNA sequences in this sample as well. J is TRBJ2-1 and V is TRBV5-1, with TRBD2 identical over 12 bases. Germline V gene data show CDR1 as SGHRS and CDR2 as YFSETQ. There are 15 residues in the CDR3. Trimming at V came to 0 bases and at J to 8 bases, leaving 3 bases not matched to a gene. The CDR3 DNA reads as TGCGCCAGCAGCTTGGGGCTAGCGGGAGGGGATGAGCAGTTCTTC. Its protein is CASSLGLAGGDEQFF.

The chain carries TRBV6-5 and TRBJ2-1; 14 bases align to TRBD2. Trimming at V came to 5 bases and at J to 7 bases, leaving 4 bases not matched to a gene. Germline loops: CDR1 MNHEY, CDR2 SVGAGI. CDR3 length: 15 residues. The CDR3, as DNA: TGTGCCAGCAGTGGGGGACTAGCGGGAGAAAATGAGCAGTTCTTC. This encodes CASSGGLAGENEQFF.

This clone has just one count. The chain joins TRBV19 to TRBJ2-1; D unresolved. The germline CDR1 and CDR2 sequences are LNHDA and SQIVND (reference sequence). CDR3 length: 14 amino acids. V dropped 6 bases and J dropped 10 bases, with 19 bases sitting between them. CDR3: CASRTAQNPDEQFF. CDR3 nucleotides: TGTGCCAGTAGGACGGCCCAGAACCCCGACGAGCAGTTCTTC.

CDR3 nucleotides: TGTGCCAGCAGCAACCCCCCGAGGAGCACAGATACGCAGTATTTT. The encoded protein is CASSNPPRSTDTQYF. The V call is TRBV25-1, the J call TRBJ2-3; no clear D gene. Germline V gives CDR1 MGHDK, CDR2 SYGVNS. This CDR3 is built from 15 residues. Trimming stripped 6 bases from V and 0 bases from J, with 13 bases between.

The chain links TRBV2 to TRBJ2-1; 11 bases align to TRBD2. The junction had 4 bases not matched to a gene; V was cut back by 5 bases and J by 1 base. The V gene's germline CDR1 is SNHLY and CDR2 FYNNEI. The CDR3 extends over 16 amino acids. Written as DNA, the CDR3 is TGTGCCAGCAGTAAAGGGACTAGCGGTTCCTACAATGAGCAGTTCTTC. Its translation is CASSKGTSGSYNEQFF.

This chain's CDR3 is CASSFTGQGRTGELFF. In DNA form, the CDR3 reads TGTGCCAGCAGCTTTACTGGACAGGGTCGTACCGGGGAGCTGTTTTTT. The chain has TRBV7-2 and TRBJ2-2; 8 nucleotides line up with TRBD1. CDR1 SGHTA and CDR2 FQGNSA come from the germline V gene. CDR3 size: 16 residues. V gave up 3 bases and J gave up 5 bases; unmatched junction bases: 8.

The count of this clone is one. The genes are TRBV5-1 and TRBJ2-2; no reliable D call. The germline gives CDR1 SGHRS, CDR2 YFSETQ. The V and J ends lost 0 bases and 1 base respectively, with 7 bases between them. The CDR3 loop spans 15 amino acids. CDR3 region: CASSLVEGNTGELFF. CDR3 sequence (DNA): TGCGCCAGCAGCTTGGTGGAAGGGAACACCGGGGAGCTGTTTTTT.

This clone appeared once. This chain links TRBV5-1 with TRBJ2-2, with 9 bases lining up with TRBD1. CDR3 size: 15 residues. Germline V lookup: CDR1 SGHRS, CDR2 YFSETQ. The J segment lost 5 bases and the V segment lost 4 bases, leaving 6 bases of the junction unmatched. The CDR3 region is CASSEGTGKTGELFF. The CDR3 DNA reads TGCGCCAGCAGCGAAGGGACAGGGAAGACCGGGGAGCTGTTTTTT.

The V gene is TRBV13, the J gene TRBJ2-2, with D unclear. With 1 base removed from V and 7 bases from J, the gap between germline ends came to 7 bases. CDR3 length: 13 residues. The germline CDR1 and CDR2 sequences are PRHDT and FYEKMQ (reference sequence). The CDR3 coding sequence is TGTGCCAGCAGCTTAGACAGTATCGGGGAGCTGTTTTTT. Its protein product is CASSLDSIGELFF.

V gene TRBV2 combines with J gene TRBJ1-1; a weak D match, TRBD1 (5 bases). V lost 9 bases to trimming and J lost 0 bases, with 17 bases between them. Germline CDR1 SNHLY, CDR2 FYNNEI. This CDR3 has 15 residues. CDR3 bases: TGTGCCAGTACAGTTGTCAGGGTACTGAACACTGAAGCTTTCTTT. Translation: CASTVVRVLNTEAFF.

The V gene is TRBV6-5, the J gene TRBJ2-1; TRBD2 aligns across 8 bases. Germline V gene lookup returns CDR1 MNHEY and CDR2 SVGAGI. The J segment lost 7 bases and the V segment lost 4 bases, leaving 6 bases of the junction unmatched. This CDR3 spans 14 amino acids. The CDR3 bases are TGTGCCAGCAGTTCCGACGGGAGGGGTAATGAGCAGTTCTTC. This gives the protein CASSSDGRGNEQFF.

This clone was detected only once. The V call is TRBV30, the J call TRBJ2-5, with D uncertain. V dropped 0 bases and J dropped 5 bases, with 10 bases sitting between them. The CDR3 is made up of 13 amino acids. Germline CDR1 reads GTSNPN; CDR2 reads SVGIG (reference sequence). DNA of the CDR3: TGTGCCTGGAGTGTAGGGCTGGCGGAGACCCAGTACTTC. This translates into CAWSVGLAETQYF.

This clone was observed a few times. The V call is TRBV30, the J call TRBJ1-6; 9 bases agree with TRBD1. This CDR3 has 13 amino acids. Germline V gene data show CDR1 as GTSNPN and CDR2 as SVGIG (reference sequence). The junction had 4 bases not matched to a gene; V was cut back by 6 bases and J by 7 bases. CDR3 DNA sequence: TGTGCCTGTCCGGGACAGGGAAATTCACCCCTCCACTTT. Translating gives CACPGQGNSPLHF. Full variable domain (missing parts from reference TRBV30 and TRBJ1-6): SQTIHQWPATLVQPVGSPLSLECTVEGTSNPNLYWYRQAAGRGLQLLFYSVGIGQISSEVPQNLSASRPQDRQFILSSKKLLLSDSGFYLCACPGQGNSPLHFGNGTRLTVT.

The J gene is TRBJ1-6, the V gene TRBV6-1; TRBD1 aligns across 7 bases. The J segment lost 8 bases and the V segment lost 3 bases, leaving 1 base of the junction unmatched. Germline loops: CDR1 MNHNS, CDR2 SASEGT. The CDR3 contains 13 residues. CDR3 sequence reads: CASSDRGHSPLHF. The DNA for the CDR3 is TGTGCCAGCAGTGATAGGGGGCATTCACCCCTCCACTTT.

The CDR3 loop is CASSLGLGGTYNSPLHF. The CDR3 DNA is TGTGCCAGCAGCTTAGGGCTCGGGGGGACCTATAATTCACCCCTCCACTTT. The chain recombines TRBV11-3 with TRBJ1-6; D is perhaps TRBD1 (5 bases). CDR1 and CDR2 (germline): SGHNT, YENEEA. This CDR3 contains 17 residues. V dropped 1 base and J dropped 2 bases, with 12 bases sitting between them.

This sequence joins TRBV19 and TRBJ2-5, with 8 positions matching TRBD1. CDR3 size: 14 residues. The V segment lost 6 bases and the J segment 5 bases; nucleotides outside the gene matches: 8. In germline, CDR1 is LNHDA, CDR2 SQIVND (reference sequence). This CDR3 reads CASSFGQGRETQYF. The CDR3 region has the DNA TGTGCCAGTAGCTTCGGACAGGGTCGGGAGACCCAGTACTTC. The complete variable domain, with remaining parts taken from reference TRBV19 and TRBJ2-5, reads DGGITQSPKYLFRKEGQNVTLSCEQNLNHDAMYWYRQDPGQGLRLIYYSQIVNDFQKGDIAEGYSVSREKKESFPLTVTSAQKNPTAFYLCASSFGQGRETQYFGPGTRLLVL.

The chain links TRBV11-2 to TRBJ2-5; 9 bases agree with TRBD1. Trimming took 2 bases from V and 5 from J; bases not matched to a gene: 12. The CDR3 covers 17 residues. Germline CDR1 is SGHAT and CDR2 is FQNNGV. The DNA of the CDR3 is TGTGCCAGCAGCTTAAAGTCCACCGGACAGGGGTCGGAGACCCAGTACTTC. Translated: CASSLKSTGQGSETQYF.

Here the CDR3 reads CASSEGGGANEQFF. CDR3 nucleotide sequence: TGTGCCAGCAGTGAGGGAGGAGGGGCCAATGAGCAGTTCTTC. The chain employs TRBV6-4 and TRBJ2-1, with D possibly matching TRBD2 (6 bases). This CDR3 region has 14 residues. The V end lost 3 bases, the J end lost 6 bases, and 12 bases lay between the germline ends. Germline V gene data show CDR1 as MRHNA and CDR2 as SNTAGT.

The genes are TRBV6-4 and TRBJ2-3; 9 bases map to TRBD2. Germline CDR1 and CDR2: MRHNA and SNTAGT. This CDR3 spans 15 amino acids. The ends lost 0 bases at V and 5 bases at J; junction bases unmatched: 3. CDR3 loop: CASSDSRGGIDTQYF. DNA for the CDR3: TGTGCCAGCAGTGACTCGCGGGGGGGCATAGATACGCAGTATTTT.

This clone was counted only a few times. The same CDR3 can be traced to other DNA sequences in this sample. The chain uses TRBV20-1 and TRBJ1-1; D is unresolved. The CDR3 sequence is 11 residues long. Germline values: CDR1 DFQATT, CDR2 SNEGSKA (reference sequence). V shed 2 bases and J shed 0 bases, with 1 base lying between them. In DNA form, the CDR3 reads TGCAGTGCTAGACTGAACACTGAAGCTTTCTTT. This encodes CSARLNTEAFF.

The gene calls are TRBV5-1 and TRBJ2-3, with a tentative D call TRBD1 (5 bases). The CDR3 consists of 13 residues. Germline CDR1 SGHRS, CDR2 YFSETQ. V was clipped by 6 bases and J by 1 base, with 9 bases between them. CDR3 sequence (DNA): TGCGCCAGCATTGGCAGGGGCACAGATACGCAGTATTTT. It specifies CASIGRGTDTQYF.

The chain carries TRBV4-2 and TRBJ2-6; the match to TRBD1 covers 9 bases. The CDR3 sequence is 17 residues long. V shed 6 bases, J shed 3 bases, and the junction held 9 bases outside the gene matches. Germline CDR1 reads LGHNA; CDR2 reads YNFKEQ. CDR3 coding DNA: TGTGCCAGCAGTATCGACAGGGGGGAGAATGGGGCCAACGTCCTGACTTTC. Its translation: CASSIDRGENGANVLTF.

V and J are TRBV29-1 and TRBJ2-7, with a tentative D call TRBD2 (5 bases). This CDR3 is built from 13 residues. Germline CDR1 is SQVTM and CDR2 is ANQGSEA. Between the trimmed V and J ends, which lost 3 bases and 1 base, there was a span of 10 bases. The CDR3 coding sequence is TGCAGCGTTGATACGGGCGGGTCCTACGAGCAGTACTTC. This sequence encodes CSVDTGGSYEQYF.

The chain employs TRBV2 and TRBJ1-2, with D perhaps TRBD1 (6 bases). The germline V gene encodes CDR1 SNHLY and CDR2 FYNNEI. V dropped 5 bases and J dropped 4 bases, with 20 bases sitting between them. This CDR3 comprises 16 residues. The CDR3 spells CASSTLDSTMPYGYTF. The DNA for the CDR3 is TGTGCCAGCAGTACCCTGGACAGCACCATGCCCTATGGCTACACCTTC.

This chain connects TRBV30 to TRBJ1-1; D gene unclear. Germline V gene lookup returns CDR1 GTSNPN and CDR2 SVGIG (reference sequence). This CDR3 has 13 residues. Trimming removed 0 bases at V and 1 base at J, with 6 bases between. CDR3 coding DNA: TGTGCCTGGAGTGTAAACAGGAACACTGAAGCTTTCTTT. It yields the protein CAWSVNRNTEAFF.

The V gene is TRBV5-1, the J gene TRBJ2-5, with 9 positions matching TRBD1. CDR3 length equals 15 residues. Losses at the gene ends were 0 bases for V and 9 bases for J; bases not matched to a gene: 9. The germline V gene encodes CDR1 SGHRS and CDR2 YFSETQ. The CDR3 coding sequence is TGCGCCAGCAGCTTGGCCTCCGGGACAGGGAGTTCCCAGTACTTC. Protein sequence: CASSLASGTGSSQYF. The full variable domain, completed using reference TRBV5-1 and TRBJ2-5, is KAGVTQTPRYLIKTRGQQVTLSCSPISGHRSVSWYQQTPGQGLQFLFEYFSETQRNKGNFPGRFSGRQFSNSRSEMNVSTLELGDSALYLCASSLASGTGSSQYFGPGTRLLVL.

This chain links TRBV5-1 with TRBJ2-5; no reliable D call. The CDR3 is 11 amino acids. Germline V CDR1 and CDR2: SGHRS, YFSETQ. Trimming cost V 7 bases and J 2 bases, with 6 bases left between them. Written as DNA, the CDR3 is TGCGCCAGCGAGGATCAAGAGACCCAGTACTTC. This codes for CASEDQETQYF.

Relative to its sample, this clone is medium-sized (0.01 to 0.1%). The chain joins TRBV19 to TRBJ1-5; D unclear. V was pared by 2 bases and J by 1 base, with 9 bases between. This CDR3 comprises 15 residues. The germline V gene has CDR1 LNHDA and CDR2 SQIVND (reference sequence). CDR3 amino acids: CASSILGMSNQPQHF. CDR3 bases: TGTGCCAGTAGTATACTAGGGATGAGCAATCAGCCCCAGCATTTT.

The CDR3 bases are TGTGCCAGCAGCCCCAGACTAGCAGTTGACGAGCAGTACTTC. This sequence encodes CASSPRLAVDEQYF. J is TRBJ2-7 and V is TRBV4-2, with 7 nucleotides matching TRBD2. In germline, CDR1 is LGHNA, CDR2 YNFKEQ. This CDR3 has 14 amino acids. V gave up 4 bases and J gave up 5 bases; unmatched junction bases: 8.